Each of the 8 T cell receptor beta chains below was sequenced from the same sample in a study of blood T cell repertoires in COVID-19. Method: immunoSEQ multiplex PCR; TCRdb's copy keeps in-frame clones and lacks some. Here the sample spans 250,000 to 300,000 clones, around 86% being singletons. Sequenced input: peripheral blood. The receptors here all came from a woman aged 25 to 45 with active or convalescent COVID-19.

V usage is TRBV2 and J usage is TRBJ1-1; 7 bases agree with TRBD1. The CDR3 extends over 17 amino acids. V shed 0 bases and J 4 bases; nucleotides not matched to a gene: 11. Per germline, CDR1 SNHLY and CDR2 FYNNEI. The DNA for the CDR3 is TGTGCCAGCAGTGAAGCAAGGAGGGGGCGCATGTCCACTGAAGCTTTCTTT. Its protein product is CASSEARRGRMSTEAFF.

The gene calls are TRBV19 and TRBJ1-2, with D unresolved. Germline CDR1 and CDR2: LNHDA and SQIVND (reference sequence). The V and J ends lost 3 bases and 8 bases respectively, with 10 bases between them. This CDR3 comprises 12 residues. The chain's CDR3 is CASSMAPGGYTF. The DNA of the CDR3 is TGTGCCAGTAGTATGGCCCCAGGCGGCTACACCTTC.

V usage is TRBV30 and J usage is TRBJ1-2; unclear D gene. V lost 1 base to trimming and J lost 8 bases, with 14 bases between them. The CDR3 is 13 residues long. Germline V gene data show CDR1 as GTSNPN and CDR2 as SVGIG (reference sequence). CDR3 DNA sequence: TGTGCCTGGAGTGGTGAGGTCTCGGAGGGCTACACCTTC. It specifies CAWSGEVSEGYTF.

The genes are TRBV5-1 and TRBJ2-7, with D perhaps matching TRBD1 (7 bases). V lost 4 bases, J lost 2 bases, and 19 bases lay in between. The CDR3 is 16 residues long. Germline values: CDR1 SGHRS, CDR2 YFSETQ. In DNA form, the CDR3 reads TGCGCCAGCAGCCCCGAAGGGCGGGGACAGCCCTACGAGCAGTACTTC. Translation gives CASSPEGRGQPYEQYF.

In its sample, this clone was seen once. The V call is TRBV6-2 or TRBV6-3, the J call TRBJ2-3; TRBD2 aligns across 13 bases. Per germline, CDR1 MNHEY and CDR2 SVGEGT. V gave up 1 base and J gave up 0 bases; unmatched junction bases: 13. The CDR3 runs to 21 residues. The CDR3 loop reads CASSYFPPGLAGRTSTDTQYF. CDR3 nucleotide sequence: TGTGCCAGCAGTTACTTCCCCCCGGGACTAGCGGGGCGTACTAGCACAGATACGCAGTATTTT.

The V gene is TRBV11-1, the J gene TRBJ2-7; 7 nucleotides line up with TRBD1. Per germline, CDR1 SGHAT and CDR2 FQDESV (reference sequence). V was clipped by 2 bases and J by 7 bases; unmatched bases: 8. The CDR3 is 14 residues long. The CDR3 nucleotides read TGTGCCAGCAGCTTACTTGAGGGGGCGGAGGAGCAGTACTTC. This translates into CASSLLEGAEEQYF.

V usage is TRBV12-3 or TRBV12-4 and J usage is TRBJ1-6, with D uncertain. This CDR3 region has 12 residues. V lost 4 bases to trimming and J lost 8 bases, with 6 bases between them. CDR3 in amino acids: CASSSQDSPLHF. The CDR3 nucleotides are TGTGCCAGCAGTTCACAAGATTCACCCCTCCACTTT.

The chain joins TRBV18 to TRBJ2-3; the D is unclear. This CDR3 has 14 amino acids. Germline V CDR1 and CDR2: KGHSH, LQKENI. The V end was cut by 4 bases, the J end by 7 bases, with 15 bases between. As DNA, the CDR3 is TGTGCCAGCTCACAATACGAGACTCCTAATACGCAGTATTTT. Translating it yields CASSQYETPNTQYF.